A selection of T cell receptor beta chains follows, all from one sample in a study of blood T cells in healthy people across ages. Each CDR3 protein is one row after TCRdb ran MiXCR on the 5' RACE reads. The sample contains about 810,000 distinct CDR3 sequences, 35% to 40% of which appear only once. Sequencing used blood. These receptors were obtained from a man in his late teens or twenties in good health. Both conserved end residues are part of each CDR3. The order of the fields is V gene, D gene, clone size, J gene, CDR3 DNA, CDR3 protein. D genes are given only for firm matches. Size tells how often a clone was seen (once, few, many) or the class of an expanded clone, and some rows leave it out.

v_gene: TRBV28
d_gene: -
abundance: -
j_gene: TRBJ2-5
CDR3nt: TGTGCCAGCAGTCCCCATTTCAATGAGCAGTACTTC
CDR3aa: CASSPHFNEQYF

v_gene: TRBV4-2
d_gene: -
abundance: -
j_gene: TRBJ1-4
CDR3nt: TGTGCCAGCAGCCAAGATACAGGGAGTGGAAAACTGTTTTTT
CDR3aa: CASSQDTGSGKLFF

v_gene: TRBV7-2
d_gene: -
abundance: many
j_gene: TRBJ2-1
CDR3nt: TGTGCCAGCAGCTTGACGGGTGGGAGCTCCTACAATGAGCAGTTCTTC
CDR3aa: CASSLTGGSSYNEQFF

v_gene: TRBV5-4
d_gene: TRBD1
abundance: -
j_gene: TRBJ2-3
CDR3nt: TGTGCCAGCAGCTCGGATGGACAGGGGAGTGTGTATTTT
CDR3aa: CASSSDGQGSVYF

v_gene: TRBV12-3/TRBV12-4
d_gene: -
abundance: few
j_gene: TRBJ2-7
CDR3nt: TGTGCCAGCAGTCTAGGGATCGGTGAGCAGTACTTC
CDR3aa: CASSLGIGEQYF

v_gene: TRBV5-1
d_gene: TRBD1
abundance: many
j_gene: TRBJ2-5
CDR3nt: TGCGCCAGCAGCCATCGGGACAGGCAAGAGACCCAGTACTTC
CDR3aa: CASSHRDRQETQYF

v_gene: TRBV10-2
d_gene: TRBD1
abundance: -
j_gene: TRBJ1-1
CDR3nt: TGCGCCAGCAGTGAGAGACAGGGAACTGAAGCTTTCTTT
CDR3aa: CASSERQGTEAFF

v_gene: TRBV6-2/TRBV6-3
d_gene: TRBD1
abundance: -
j_gene: TRBJ2-1
CDR3nt: TGTGCCAGCAGTTACTCGGGACAGTCCTACAATGAGCAGTTCTTC
CDR3aa: CASSYSGQSYNEQFF

v_gene: TRBV20-1
d_gene: TRBD2
abundance: many
j_gene: TRBJ2-7
CDR3nt: TGCAGTGCTAGGAAGGCTAGCGGCTACGAGCAGTACTTC
CDR3aa: CSARKASGYEQYF

v_gene: TRBV9
d_gene: -
abundance: few
j_gene: TRBJ2-5
CDR3nt: TGTGCCAGCAGCGTAGAGGGGGGGACAGGAGAGACCCAGTACTTC
CDR3aa: CASSVEGGTGETQYF

v_gene: TRBV15
d_gene: -
abundance: -
j_gene: TRBJ1-2
CDR3nt: TGTGCCACCAGCACCAGGAGCTATGGCTACACCTTC
CDR3aa: CATSTRSYGYTF

v_gene: TRBV6-5
d_gene: -
abundance: -
j_gene: TRBJ1-1
CDR3nt: TGTGCCAGCAGTTCAACTGGACGGTATTACACTGAAGCTTTCTTT
CDR3aa: CASSSTGRYYTEAFF

v_gene: TRBV12-3/TRBV12-4
d_gene: -
abundance: -
j_gene: TRBJ1-6
CDR3nt: TGTGCCAGCAGTTTTGAAGGGTATAATTCACCCCTCCACTTT
CDR3aa: CASSFEGYNSPLHF

v_gene: TRBV29-1
d_gene: -
abundance: -
j_gene: TRBJ1-5
CDR3nt: TGCAGCGTTGAGTATCGCCAGGAAAGTTTGGGGCAGCCCCAGCATTTT
CDR3aa: CSVEYRQESLGQPQHF

v_gene: TRBV12-3/TRBV12-4
d_gene: TRBD2
abundance: many
j_gene: TRBJ2-3
CDR3nt: TGTGCCAGCAGTTTAGCGGTCGGACTAGCGGGCGGGAAGGAGTATTTT
CDR3aa: CASSLAVGLAGGKEYF

v_gene: TRBV2
d_gene: TRBD2
abundance: -
j_gene: TRBJ2-3
CDR3nt: TGTGCCAGCAGTGTGGGTAGCGGGACTAGGGAGACGCAGTATTTT
CDR3aa: CASSVGSGTRETQYF

v_gene: TRBV18
d_gene: -
abundance: -
j_gene: TRBJ2-5
CDR3nt: TGTGCCAGCGCACCACCGACGGGAACCCAGTACTTC
CDR3aa: CASAPPTGTQYF

v_gene: TRBV3-1
d_gene: -
abundance: -
j_gene: TRBJ2-5
CDR3nt: TGTGCCAGCAGCGACTGGGGTGGTGAGCAGTACTTC
CDR3aa: CASSDWGGEQYF

v_gene: TRBV7-2
d_gene: -
abundance: -
j_gene: TRBJ1-2
CDR3nt: TGTGCCAGCAGCTTAGACCCGGGAGGGGATGGCTACACCTTC
CDR3aa: CASSLDPGGDGYTF

v_gene: TRBV4-1
d_gene: -
abundance: -
j_gene: TRBJ2-1
CDR3nt: TGCGCCAGCAGCCAAGGTCAGGTCGATGAGCAGTTCTTC
CDR3aa: CASSQGQVDEQFF

v_gene: TRBV20-1
d_gene: -
abundance: few
j_gene: TRBJ2-1
CDR3nt: TGCAGTGCTAGAGACAAAGGGCGGGGAATCTGGGAGCAGTTCTTC
CDR3aa: CSARDKGRGIWEQFF

v_gene: TRBV27
d_gene: -
abundance: many
j_gene: TRBJ1-5
CDR3nt: TGTGCCAGCAGTGGTGGGGGGAGCAATCAGCCCCAGCATTTT
CDR3aa: CASSGGGSNQPQHF

v_gene: TRBV20-1
d_gene: -
abundance: -
j_gene: TRBJ2-7
CDR3nt: TGCAGTGCGGAAGGGGTCCCTCGAAACGAGCAGTACTTC
CDR3aa: CSAEGVPRNEQYF

v_gene: TRBV19
d_gene: -
abundance: -
j_gene: TRBJ1-5
CDR3nt: TGTGCCAGTAGTATATCTAGCAATCAGCCCCAGCATTTT
CDR3aa: CASSISSNQPQHF

v_gene: TRBV12-3/TRBV12-4
d_gene: -
abundance: many
j_gene: TRBJ1-2
CDR3nt: TGTGCCAGCCGGGGAGACAGTATCTATGGCTACACCTTC
CDR3aa: CASRGDSIYGYTF

v_gene: TRBV20-1
d_gene: TRBD2
abundance: -
j_gene: TRBJ2-3
CDR3nt: TGCAGTGCTGGAGAGGGTAGCGGGGAAACAGATACGCAGTATTTT
CDR3aa: CSAGEGSGETDTQYF